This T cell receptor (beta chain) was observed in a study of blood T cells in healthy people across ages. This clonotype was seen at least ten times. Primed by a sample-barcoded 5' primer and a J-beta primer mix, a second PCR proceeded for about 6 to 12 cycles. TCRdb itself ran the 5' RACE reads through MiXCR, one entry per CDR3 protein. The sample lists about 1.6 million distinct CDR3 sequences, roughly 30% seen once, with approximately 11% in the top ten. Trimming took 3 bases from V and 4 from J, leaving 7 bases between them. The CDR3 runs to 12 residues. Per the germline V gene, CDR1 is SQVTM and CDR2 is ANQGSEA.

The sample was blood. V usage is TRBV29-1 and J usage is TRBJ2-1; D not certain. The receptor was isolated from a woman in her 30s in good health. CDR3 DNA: TGCAGCGTTGATCCACGGTACAATGAGCAGTTCTTC. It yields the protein CSVDPRYNEQFF.